The 24 T cell receptor beta chains given below trace back to one sample, sequenced in a study of cytomegalovirus exposure and HLA in healthy donors. The PCR was carried out with 60 Vbeta primers and 13 Jbeta primers. Assay: immunoSEQ multiplex PCR; the TCRdb copy retains only in-frame clones and omits some. The top ten hold around 2% of the sample, which has some 130,000 clones, around 80% seen once. Sequencing used PBMCs. The receptors derive from a woman aged 45-60 years in good health and CMV-seronegative.

This clone was seen only once. V and J are TRBV27 and TRBJ2-1; no clear D gene. The CDR3 covers 16 residues. The V end was cut by 2 bases, the J end by 0 bases, with 11 bases between. CDR1 and CDR2 (germline): MNHEY, SMNVEV (reference sequence). CDR3 coding DNA: TGTGCCAGCAGTTTAGTTACACCCAGCTCCTACAATGAGCAGTTCTTC. Translation gives CASSLVTPSSYNEQFF.

The chain couples TRBV29-1 to TRBJ2-3, with a tentative D call TRBD2 (5 bases). The ends were cut back, 0 bases at V and 0 bases at J, with 13 bases in the middle. Germline V CDR1 and CDR2: SQVTM, ANQGSEA. This CDR3 spans 16 amino acids. The CDR3 sequence is CSVEDDIRRSTDTQYF. The DNA of the CDR3 is TGCAGCGTTGAAGATGATATACGGAGGAGCACAGATACGCAGTATTTT.

This chain connects TRBV19 to TRBJ2-2; no definite D call. The CDR3 is made up of 14 amino acids. Germline values: CDR1 LNHDA, CDR2 SQIVND (reference sequence). Trimming cost V 5 bases and J 1 base, with 8 bases left between them. CDR3 nucleotides: TGTGCCAGTAGTCCCGCGGTGAACACCGGGGAGCTGTTTTTT. Translation gives CASSPAVNTGELFF. The full variable domain, in which reference TRBV19 and TRBJ2-2 provide the parts outside the CDR3, is DGGITQSPKYLFRKEGQNVTLSCEQNLNHDAMYWYRQDPGQGLRLIYYSQIVNDFQKGDIAEGYSVSREKKESFPLTVTSAQKNPTAFYLCASSPAVNTGELFFGEGSRLTVL.

This clone was detected once. The chain carries TRBV11-2 and TRBJ1-1; perhaps TRBD1 as D (6 bases). Germline CDR1 SGHAT, CDR2 FQNNGV. CDR3 size: 15 residues. V lost 0 bases to trimming and J lost 5 bases, with 13 bases between them. The CDR3 protein is CASSLDQQGWTEAFF. In DNA, the CDR3 is TGTGCCAGCAGCTTAGATCAGCAGGGGTGGACTGAAGCTTTCTTT.

The V gene is TRBV5-6, the J gene TRBJ2-3, with 8 nucleotides matching TRBD2. Germline CDR1 SGHDT, CDR2 YYEEEE. The V and J ends lost 10 bases and 5 bases, in that order; junction bases with no gene match: 3. CDR3 size: 11 residues. The CDR3 DNA sequence: TGTGCCTCGGCGGGGGGAGATACGCAGTATTTT. It encodes CASAGGDTQYF.

The chain is built from TRBV7-2 and TRBJ2-1; D is ambiguous. V lost 1 base and J lost 8, with 9 bases in between. The CDR3 consists of 13 residues. Germline V CDR1 and CDR2: SGHTA, FQGNSA. The DNA of the CDR3 is TGTGCCAGCAGCTTAGGCCCGAGCTATGAGCAGTTCTTC. Amino acids: CASSLGPSYEQFF.

This clone was recorded once. This sequence joins TRBV27 and TRBJ1-5; D is possibly TRBD1 (6 bases). Germline loops: CDR1 MNHEY, CDR2 SMNVEV (reference sequence). The CDR3 sequence is 14 residues long. Trimming stripped 3 bases from V and 6 bases from J, with 12 bases between. The CDR3 nucleotides are TGTGCCAGCAGTTTTCAGGGGCGGCTTCAGCCCCAGCATTTT. Amino acids: CASSFQGRLQPQHF.

In nucleotides, the CDR3 is TGTGCCAGCAGCCGCACAGGGGATGGCTACACCTTC. It encodes CASSRTGDGYTF. The chain carries TRBV7-9 and TRBJ1-2; TRBD1 matches at 7 bases. CDR3 length: 12 residues. Germline CDR1 reads SEHNR; CDR2 reads FQNEAQ (reference sequence). Germline trimming cut 5 bases from V and 6 bases from J; bases unmatched to any gene: 3.

The rearrangement uses TRBV6-5 and TRBJ2-1; 13 bases align to TRBD2. Germline CDR1 and CDR2: MNHEY and SVGAGI. The CDR3 is 15 amino acids. The trim removed 5 bases at V and 7 bases at J, leaving 5 bases unmatched. The CDR3: CASSRGTSGTNEQFF. For the CDR3, the DNA is TGTGCCAGCAGTCGGGGGACTAGCGGGACGAATGAGCAGTTCTTC.

In this sample, this clone turned up once. The chain joins TRBV6-5 to TRBJ2-3; 7 nucleotides agree with TRBD1. J lost 3 bases, V lost 6 bases, and 6 bases had no gene match. Germline CDR1 MNHEY, CDR2 SVGAGI. The CDR3 runs to 14 residues. This CDR3 is CASRSTGITDTQYF. The CDR3 nucleotides read TGTGCCAGCAGGTCGACAGGGATTACAGATACGCAGTATTTT.

The chain uses TRBV30 and TRBJ1-3, with TRBD1 as a possible D gene (5 bases). This CDR3 contains 13 residues. Trimming stripped 7 bases from V and 2 bases from J, with 12 bases between. CDR1 is GTSNPN and CDR2 is SVGIG in the germline V gene (reference sequence). DNA for the CDR3: TGTGCCTCCACGGCAGGGCCTGGAAACACCATATATTTT. It translates to CASTAGPGNTIYF.

This clone was detected once. This sequence joins TRBV7-2 and TRBJ2-7; the match to TRBD2 covers 14 bases. The CDR3 has 17 amino acids. Germline V gives CDR1 SGHTA, CDR2 FQGNSA. J gave up 4 bases and V 4 bases, and 9 bases lay outside the gene matches. DNA of the CDR3: TGTGCCAGCAGCTCGGGACTAGCGGGAGTACTTCTGTACGAGCAGTACTTC. Encoded protein: CASSSGLAGVLLYEQYF.

The chain uses TRBV11-3 and TRBJ2-7; 7 bases match TRBD2. The germline V gene has CDR1 SGHNT and CDR2 YENEEA. The CDR3 contains 13 residues. V shed 5 bases and J 6 bases; nucleotides not matched to a gene: 7. The CDR3 region is CASSRGRPGEQYF. The CDR3 nucleotides read TGTGCCAGCAGCCGCGGGAGACCTGGCGAGCAGTACTTC.

This clone has a single count. The V call is TRBV29-1, the J call TRBJ1-5; the D is unclear. CDR1 and CDR2 (germline): SQVTM, ANQGSEA. The V end lost 7 bases, the J end lost 3 bases, and 10 bases lay between the germline ends. The CDR3 totals 12 residues. CDR3 DNA sequence: TGCAGCGCCGGACGGGACAATCAGCCCCAGCATTTT. Translation: CSAGRDNQPQHF.

Remarks on this clone: Other DNA sequences in the sample encode the same CDR3. The rearrangement uses TRBV7-8 and TRBJ2-1; 7 bases are a match to TRBD2. Germline CDR1 reads SGHVS; CDR2 reads FQNEAQ. This CDR3 spans 13 amino acids. V lost 1 base to trimming and J lost 7 bases; unmatched junction nucleotides: 1. The CDR3 DNA reads as TGTGCCAGCAGCTTAGGGGGAGGGAATGAGCAGTTCTTC. Amino acid sequence: CASSLGGGNEQFF.

This clone has more than one count but fewer than ten. This rearrangement joins TRBV5-4 to TRBJ1-2; D possibly corresponds to TRBD1 (5 bases). V was cut by 4 bases and J by 4 bases, with 20 bases left in between. This CDR3 spans 16 amino acids. Germline assignment: CDR1 SGHNT and CDR2 YYREEE (reference sequence). The DNA of the CDR3 is TGTGCCAGCAGCAGGGGTTCGACCCCATATAGCTATGGCTACACCTTC. Encoded protein: CASSRGSTPYSYGYTF.

The chain couples TRBV30 to TRBJ1-5; D might be TRBD1 (6 bases). Germline lookup yields CDR1 GTSNPN and CDR2 SVGIG (reference sequence). V lost 5 bases, J lost 1 base, and 12 bases lay in between. The CDR3 has 14 residues. In DNA, the CDR3 is TGTGCCTGGGGGGACACAAGGAGCAATCAGCCCCAGCATTTT. It specifies CAWGDTRSNQPQHF.

J is TRBJ1-1 and V is TRBV6-5, with D maybe TRBD1 (5 bases). Trimming pared 0 bases from V and 4 bases from J, leaving 15 bases between. CDR1 and CDR2 (germline): MNHEY, SVGAGI. The CDR3 contains 16 residues. The CDR3 region has the DNA TGTGCCAGCAGTTACTCCCGGGACGGGGGAGGCACTGAAGCTTTCTTT. Protein product: CASSYSRDGGGTEAFF.

DNA for the CDR3: TGTGCCAGTAGTATTAGGGGGGACAGGGTCAATGAGCAGTTCTTC. Protein sequence: CASSIRGDRVNEQFF. The chain is built from TRBV19 and TRBJ2-1; 9 positions agree with TRBD1. CDR1 LNHDA and CDR2 SQIVND come from the germline V gene (reference sequence). The V and J ends lost 3 bases and 6 bases, in that order; junction bases with no gene match: 6. This CDR3 is built from 15 residues.

The gene calls are TRBV27 and TRBJ2-1, with 13 bases lining up with TRBD2. The CDR3 is 19 residues long. V shed 1 base and J 3 bases; nucleotides not matched to a gene: 9. Germline CDR1 is MNHEY and CDR2 is SMNVEV (reference sequence). As DNA, the CDR3 is TGTGCCAGCAGTTTATTGGGACTAGCGGGGCACCCCCTCTACAATGAGCAGTTCTTC. Amino acids: CASSLLGLAGHPLYNEQFF.

The CDR3: CASSYRDTYQPQHF. The CDR3 nucleotides read TGTGCCAGCAGCTACCGGGACACCTATCAGCCCCAGCATTTT. This rearrangement joins TRBV7-2 to TRBJ1-5; possible D gene TRBD1, 6 bases. The CDR3 is 14 residues long. Trimming shortened V by 4 bases and J by 5 bases, and 12 bases separated the two germline ends. Germline V gene sequence: CDR1 SGHTA, CDR2 FQGNSA.

This clone came up a few times. V gene TRBV28 combines with J gene TRBJ1-4; 11 bases fit TRBD1. The CDR3 contains 16 residues. V trimming: 4 bases; J trimming: 6 bases; junction bases outside the gene matches: 7. Germline CDR1 and CDR2: MDHEN and SYDVKM. CDR3 DNA sequence: TGTGCCAGCAGTTCCCGGACAGGGGGCGATTATGAAAAACTGTTTTTT. This codes for CASSSRTGGDYEKLFF.

V is TRBV21-1 and J is TRBJ2-5; the table calls TRBD1, which could not be checked here. TRBV21-1 is a documented pseudogene. This CDR3 is built from 16 residues. Here the CDR3 reads CASRPWDRGREETQYF. The CDR3, as DNA: TGTGCCAGCAGGCCGTGGGACAGGGGGCGAGAGGAGACCCAGTACTTC.

This clone came up once. The V and J genes are TRBV14 and TRBJ2-5; D is unclear. Trimming removed 0 bases at V and 6 bases at J, with 2 bases between. In germline, CDR1 is SGHDN, CDR2 FVKESK. The CDR3 covers 11 residues. CDR3 in amino acids: CASSQDKTQYF. For the CDR3, the DNA is TGTGCCAGCAGCCAAGATAAGACCCAGTACTTC.